The present T cell receptor (beta chain) was sequenced within a study of blood T cell repertoires in COVID-19. Background on the study: COVID-19 samples collected from the United States, Italy and Spain covered acute and convalescent phases. In each case, the material was cDNA or gDNA derived from T cells, B-cell-depleted T cells, or PBMCs.

In the source study's methods: The assay estimated nucleated cells by amplifying reference gene primers. Generated by immunoSEQ multiplex PCR, the TCRdb table keeps only in-frame clones and is missing some. V and J calls and clone size are copied from that table; D and trimming were computed from the DNA. The sample has about 190,000 clones; 80% to 95% are singletons. The CDR3 runs 14 residues. With 2 bases removed from V and 5 bases from J, the gap between germline ends came to 12 bases. Germline V CDR1 and CDR2: MDHEN, SYDVKM. Sequences were obtained from peripheral blood. This chain links TRBV28 with TRBJ1-2, with TRBD1 as a possible D gene (6 bases). This sequence originates from a man between 45 and 60 years old with acute or convalescent COVID-19. The CDR3 loop is CASSLVQGTYGYTF. The DNA of the CDR3 is TGTGCCAGCAGTTTAGTGCAGGGGACGTATGGCTACACCTTC.